One and the same sample provided the 28 T cell receptor beta chains below, sequenced in a study of beta chain features in type 1 diabetes. What was sequenced were expressed TCRB transcripts, since all of the isolated RNA had been reverse transcribed. Repertoires were generated with immunoSEQ multiplex PCR, while TCRdb's copy carries only in-frame clones and drops some. The table includes tens of thousands of clones, about 52% detected once. The sample consisted of central memory CD4+ T cells from blood. The receptor set was obtained from a woman aged 18-29 years in good health.

The CDR3 sequence is CASSPSRTGGTEAFF. CDR3 coding DNA: TGCGCCAGCAGCCCATCCCGGACAGGGGGCACTGAAGCTTTCTTT. The chain links TRBV5-1 to TRBJ1-1, with 10 nucleotides matching TRBD1. Germline trimming cut 4 bases from V and 4 bases from J; bases unmatched to any gene: 7. CDR3 size: 15 residues. Germline CDR1 and CDR2: SGHRS and YFSETQ.

This clone was counted only a few times. This chain uses TRBV6-5 with TRBJ1-5, with D perhaps matching TRBD1 (6 bases). The CDR3 is 14 residues long. Trimming pared 5 bases from V and 5 bases from J, leaving 13 bases between. Germline values: CDR1 MNHEY, CDR2 SVGAGI. CDR3 sequence (DNA): TGTGCCAGCAGTAGGACAGCAGAGGATCAGCCCCAGCATTTT. It is translated as CASSRTAEDQPQHF.

The chain carries TRBV29-1 and TRBJ1-4, with 8 bases matching TRBD1. In germline, CDR1 is SQVTM, CDR2 ANQGSEA. Germline trimming cut 7 bases from V and 1 base from J; bases unmatched to any gene: 5. The CDR3 consists of 14 residues. CDR3 residues: CSAADRGTNEKLFF. In DNA form, the CDR3 reads TGCAGCGCAGCCGACAGGGGAACTAATGAAAAACTGTTTTTT.

CDR3 loop: CASSLPQKNYGYTF. The DNA of the CDR3 is TGTGCCAGCAGTTTGCCGCAGAAAAACTATGGCTACACCTTC. V gene TRBV28 combines with J gene TRBJ1-2; D ambiguous. The CDR3 spans 14 residues. CDR1 and CDR2 from the germline V gene are MDHEN and SYDVKM. V lost 3 bases to trimming and J lost 2 bases, with 10 bases between them.

This clone was seen more than once but under ten times. In nucleotides, the CDR3 is TGTGCCATCAGTGATTGGTCACTAGCGGAGAATGAGCAGTTCTTC. It yields the protein CAISDWSLAENEQFF. The chain recombines TRBV10-3 with TRBJ2-1, with 8 bases lining up with TRBD2. With V trimmed by 3 bases and J by 7 bases, 8 bases remained unmatched. This CDR3 is 15 amino acids long. Germline V gene sequence: CDR1 ENHRY, CDR2 SYGVKD.

This clone was picked up a small number of times. The chain has TRBV27 and TRBJ1-2, with D possibly matching TRBD1 (6 bases). Looked up from germline, CDR1 is MNHEY and CDR2 is SMNVEV (reference sequence). The length of the CDR3 is 15 residues. V was shortened by 2 bases and J by 4 bases, with 14 bases between the two germline ends. CDR3 sequence (DNA): TGTGCCAGCAGTTTAAGACAGGCTGAGGTCTATGGCTACACCTTC. This encodes CASSLRQAEVYGYTF.

This clone has only a few counts. V is TRBV9 and J is TRBJ1-6; 11 bases are a match to TRBD1. V shed 4 bases, J shed 9 bases, and the junction held 9 bases outside the gene matches. Germline CDR1 is SGDLS and CDR2 is YYNGEE. This CDR3 has 16 residues. The CDR3 protein is CASSLLDRGLGSPLHF. The CDR3 nucleotides read TGTGCCAGCAGCCTTCTGGACAGGGGGCTAGGTTCACCCCTCCACTTT.

The chain uses TRBV19 and TRBJ2-5, with D maybe TRBD2 (5 bases). The CDR3 runs to 13 residues. Trimming took 5 bases from V and 5 from J, leaving 12 bases between them. Germline loops: CDR1 LNHDA, CDR2 SQIVND (reference sequence). The CDR3 nucleotides are TGTGCCAGTAGTGAGGGAATCGGGGAGACCCAGTACTTC. It is translated as CASSEGIGETQYF.

The V and J genes are TRBV28 and TRBJ2-1, with 10 nucleotides matching TRBD2. Losses at the gene ends were 5 bases for V and 6 bases for J; bases not matched to a gene: 4. This CDR3 is 14 amino acids long. Germline CDR1 and CDR2: MDHEN and SYDVKM. CDR3 nucleotide sequence: TGTGCCAGCAGTCGCGGGACTAGCGTCAATGAGCAGTTCTTC. Protein sequence: CASSRGTSVNEQFF.

CDR3: CASSLDLASGNTIYF. In DNA form, the CDR3 reads TGTGCCAGCAGCTTAGATCTAGCCTCTGGAAACACCATATATTTT. This chain joins TRBV7-9 and TRBJ1-3; no clear D. Germline CDR1 is SEHNR and CDR2 is FQNEAQ (reference sequence). V lost 1 base to trimming and J lost 0 bases, with 7 bases between them. The CDR3 runs to 15 residues.

The gene calls are TRBV7-3 and TRBJ2-4; TRBD2 might be the D (6 bases). Deletions cut 5 bases from V and 5 bases from J, with 19 bases between. The CDR3 has 16 amino acids. Germline CDR1 is SGHTA and CDR2 is FQGTGA. The CDR3 DNA follows: TGTGCCAGCAGCCGCGCACTCGGGGGTCAAGAAAACATTCAGTACTTC. It specifies CASSRALGGQENIQYF.

A few counts support this clone. The rearrangement joins TRBV6-5 to TRBJ2-7; weak D call: TRBD1 (6 bases). The CDR3 has 12 residues. Trimming took off 7 bases at V and 1 base at J, with 8 bases between the two ends. From germline, CDR1 is MNHEY and CDR2 SVGAGI. DNA of the CDR3: TGTGCCAGCACAGGGGAGTCCTACGAGCAGTACTTC. This translates into CASTGESYEQYF.

J is TRBJ1-1 and V is TRBV2, with 8 bases lining up with TRBD1. The CDR3 has 14 amino acids. Trimming cost V 7 bases and J 1 base; bases outside gene matches: 5. Germline CDR1 is SNHLY and CDR2 is FYNNEI. The CDR3 region has the DNA TGTGCCAGCACTCCACAGGGGGGGAACACTGAAGCTTTCTTT. This sequence encodes CASTPQGGNTEAFF.

This clone was seen more than once but under ten times. The V gene is TRBV5-1, the J gene TRBJ1-2; D remains unclear. The V end lost 0 bases, the J end lost 12 bases, and 15 bases lay between the germline ends. The CDR3 extends over 13 amino acids. The germline V gene has CDR1 SGHRS and CDR2 YFSETQ. The CDR3 protein is CASSLAGRESDTF. The CDR3 DNA reads as TGCGCCAGCAGCTTGGCCGGGAGGGAGTCCGACACCTTC.

This clone turned up a few times. The rearrangement uses TRBV6-1 and TRBJ2-1; a weak D match, TRBD2 (6 bases). V was pared by 6 bases and J by 7 bases, with 13 bases between. CDR1 and CDR2 (germline): MNHNS, SASEGT. The CDR3 loop spans 13 amino acids. The CDR3 sequence is CASRSNAGNEQFF. CDR3 nucleotide sequence: TGTGCCAGCAGATCTAACGCGGGGAATGAGCAGTTCTTC.

V gene TRBV7-3 combines with J gene TRBJ2-5; TRBD1 agrees at 11 bases. With 5 bases clipped from V and 5 bases from J, the junction kept 13 bases outside the gene matches. Germline CDR1 reads SGHTA; CDR2 reads FQGTGA. The length of the CDR3 is 17 residues. DNA of the CDR3: TGTGCCAGCAGCGACGACTTGGACAGGGGGCAGGGGGAGACCCAGTACTTC. Its protein product is CASSDDLDRGQGETQYF.

This chain links TRBV13 with TRBJ2-5; 14 bases agree with TRBD2. The CDR3 is 18 amino acids. The trim removed 4 bases at V and 6 bases at J, leaving 13 bases unmatched. The germline V gene has CDR1 PRHDT and CDR2 FYEKMQ (reference sequence). The CDR3, as DNA: TGTGCCAGCAGCTCTAGCAGACTAGCGGGGGGGCGCCTAAAGACCCAGTACTTC. It encodes CASSSSRLAGGRLKTQYF.

The V gene is TRBV30, the J gene TRBJ2-5; D is ambiguous. V dropped 1 base and J dropped 4 bases, with 4 bases sitting between them. This CDR3 has 11 residues. Germline CDR1 is GTSNPN and CDR2 is SVGIG (reference sequence). As DNA, the CDR3 is TGTGCCTGGAGTGCCCGAGAGACCCAGTACTTC. Translating it yields CAWSARETQYF. Filled out from reference TRBV30 and TRBJ2-5, the complete variable domain reads SQTIHQWPATLVQPVGSPLSLECTVEGTSNPNLYWYRQAAGRGLQLLFYSVGIGQISSEVPQNLSASRPQDRQFILSSKKLLLSDSGFYLCAWSARETQYFGPGTRLLVL.

The chain uses TRBV5-6 and TRBJ1-1; D is unresolved. The germline gives CDR1 SGHDT, CDR2 YYEEEE. The length of the CDR3 is 13 residues. The V end lost 2 bases, the J end lost 1 base, and 6 bases lay between the germline ends. The CDR3 DNA reads TGTGCCAGCAGCTTTCAGGAGAACACTGAAGCTTTCTTT. Its translation: CASSFQENTEAFF.

This rearrangement joins TRBV5-4 to TRBJ2-7, with 9 bases identical to TRBD1. In germline, CDR1 is SGHNT, CDR2 YYREEE (reference sequence). The CDR3 is made up of 14 amino acids. Trimming cost V 5 bases and J 6 bases; bases outside gene matches: 9. The CDR3 sequence is CASRPDRGVSEQYF. For the CDR3, the DNA is TGTGCCAGCAGGCCGGACAGGGGAGTATCCGAGCAGTACTTC.

The V call is TRBV18, the J call TRBJ1-1, with 9 nucleotides matching TRBD1. Germline assignment: CDR1 KGHSH and CDR2 LQKENI. Trimming cost V 3 bases and J 8 bases; bases outside gene matches: 7. CDR3 length: 14 residues. The CDR3 protein is CASSPKTGTGEAFF. CDR3 sequence (DNA): TGTGCCAGCTCACCCAAAACGGGGACAGGGGAAGCTTTCTTT. The variable domain in full, with the rest retrieved from reference TRBV18 and TRBJ1-1, is NAGVMQNPRHLVRRRGQEARLRCSPMKGHSHVYWYRQLPEEGLKFMVYLQKENIIDESGMPKERFSAEFPKEGPSILRIQQVVRGDSAAYFCASSPKTGTGEAFFGQGTRLTVV.

This clone was picked up one time. V and J are TRBV10-1 and TRBJ2-3; the D gene is possibly TRBD2 (6 bases). Germline V gene sequence: CDR1 WNHNN, CDR2 SYGVQD (reference sequence). Between the trimmed V and J ends, which lost 10 bases and 0 bases, there was a span of 17 bases. This CDR3 has 15 residues. This CDR3 is CATRPRETSTDTQYF. In DNA form, the CDR3 reads TGCGCCACCCGACCCCGGGAGACAAGCACAGATACGCAGTATTTT.

V is TRBV10-3 and J is TRBJ2-4, with a tentative D call TRBD2 (7 bases). Germline V gene lookup returns CDR1 ENHRY and CDR2 SYGVKD. The CDR3 is 11 residues long. The V end was cut by 7 bases, the J end by 8 bases, with 9 bases between. In DNA form, the CDR3 reads TGTGCCATCAAGGGGGGGGACATTCAGTACTTC. Translating gives CAIKGGDIQYF.

This clone was counted a few times. The gene calls are TRBV7-2 and TRBJ2-2; no clear D. From germline, CDR1 is SGHTA and CDR2 FQGNSA. Trimming removed 4 bases at V and 2 bases at J, with 5 bases between. This CDR3 has 13 amino acids. This CDR3 is CASSSRNTGELFF. The CDR3 DNA follows: TGTGCCAGCAGCTCTAGAAACACCGGGGAGCTGTTTTTT.

The CDR3 coding sequence is TGTGCCAGCAGCTTAGCAGGGACAGGGGGCGTCTATGAGCAGTTCTTC. Translation: CASSLAGTGGVYEQFF. The chain combines TRBV7-8 with TRBJ2-1, with 12 bases identical to TRBD1. Per germline, CDR1 SGHVS and CDR2 FQNEAQ. The V segment lost 0 bases and the J segment 8 bases; nucleotides outside the gene matches: 5. The CDR3 is made up of 16 amino acids. The full variable domain, completed using reference TRBV7-8 and TRBJ2-1, is GAGVSQSPRYKVAKRGQDVALRCDPISGHVSLFWYQQALGQGPEFLTYFQNEAQLDKSGLPSDRFFAERPEGSVSTLKIQRTQQEDSAVYLCASSLAGTGGVYEQFFGPGTRLTVL.

The chain uses TRBV6-1 and TRBJ2-5, with 10 bases matching TRBD1. The germline gives CDR1 MNHNS, CDR2 SASEGT. The CDR3 extends over 15 amino acids. V lost 0 bases to trimming and J lost 5 bases; unmatched junction nucleotides: 3. The DNA for the CDR3 is TGTGCCAGCAGTGAAGCGTGGGGACAGGGGGAGACCCAGTACTTC. It encodes CASSEAWGQGETQYF.

About this clone itself: This CDR3 is also generated by other DNA sequences in the sample. This chain uses TRBV10-3 with TRBJ1-2; no definite D call. Germline CDR1 reads ENHRY; CDR2 reads SYGVKD. The CDR3 runs to 13 residues. V was clipped by 2 bases and J by 3 bases, with 7 bases between them. The CDR3 sequence: CAISEDRDYGYTF. CDR3 sequence (DNA): TGTGCCATCAGTGAGGACCGGGACTATGGCTACACCTTC.

The V call is TRBV19, the J call TRBJ1-3; 9 bases are shared with TRBD1. Trimming took 7 bases from V and 8 from J; bases not matched to a gene: 6. Germline V CDR1 and CDR2: LNHDA, SQIVND (reference sequence). This CDR3 has 13 amino acids. CDR3 sequence (DNA): TGTGCCAGTATTACGACAGGGGGGCACACCATATATTTT. Translation: CASITTGGHTIYF.